This entry features one T cell receptor (beta chain) sequence. The germline V gene encodes CDR1 SGHTA and CDR2 FQGNSA. Trimming removed 0 bases from V and 3 bases from J; junction bases left unmatched: 7. CDR3 length: 17 amino acids. The entry originates in a study of blood T cell repertoires in COVID-19. About the study: Donors in the United States, Italy and Spain gave samples during acute or convalescent COVID-19. PBMCs, B-cell-depleted T cells, or T cells were the source of the cDNA or gDNA that made up the material.

Per the original methods: Researchers report that nucleated cell counts were estimated from reference gene primer amplification. Repertoires were generated with immunoSEQ multiplex PCR, while TCRdb's copy carries only in-frame clones and drops some. From that table come the V and J calls and clone size; the DNA was used to work out D and trimming. The repertoire holds over 120,000 clones, with more than 75% as singletons. The TCR sequence derives from a human donor with acute or convalescent COVID-19. The donor label of this sample is uncertain. The sample was peripheral blood. The V gene is TRBV7-2, the J gene TRBJ1-1; 10 nucleotides align to TRBD1. CDR3 in DNA: TGTGCCAGCAGCTTAGCCGGGACAGGGGTTGTGTACACTGAAGCTTTCTTT. Amino acids: CASSLAGTGVVYTEAFF.